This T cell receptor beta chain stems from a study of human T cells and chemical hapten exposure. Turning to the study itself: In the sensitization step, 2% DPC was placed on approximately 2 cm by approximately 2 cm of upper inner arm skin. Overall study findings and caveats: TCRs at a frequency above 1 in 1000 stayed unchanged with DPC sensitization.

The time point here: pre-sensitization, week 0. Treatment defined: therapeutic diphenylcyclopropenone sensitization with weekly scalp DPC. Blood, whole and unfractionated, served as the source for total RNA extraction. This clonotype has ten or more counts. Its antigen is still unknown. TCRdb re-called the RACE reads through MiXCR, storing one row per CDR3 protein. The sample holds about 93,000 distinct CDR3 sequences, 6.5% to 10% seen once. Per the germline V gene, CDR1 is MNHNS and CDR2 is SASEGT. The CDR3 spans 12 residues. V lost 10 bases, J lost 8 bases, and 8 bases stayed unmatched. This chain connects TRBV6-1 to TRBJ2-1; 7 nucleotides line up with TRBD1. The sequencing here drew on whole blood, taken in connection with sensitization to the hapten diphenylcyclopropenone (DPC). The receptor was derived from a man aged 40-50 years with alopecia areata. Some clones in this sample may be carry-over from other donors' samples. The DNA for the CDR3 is TGTGCCACCCGGAAAGGGGGCCATGAGCAGTTCTTC. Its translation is CATRKGGHEQFF.